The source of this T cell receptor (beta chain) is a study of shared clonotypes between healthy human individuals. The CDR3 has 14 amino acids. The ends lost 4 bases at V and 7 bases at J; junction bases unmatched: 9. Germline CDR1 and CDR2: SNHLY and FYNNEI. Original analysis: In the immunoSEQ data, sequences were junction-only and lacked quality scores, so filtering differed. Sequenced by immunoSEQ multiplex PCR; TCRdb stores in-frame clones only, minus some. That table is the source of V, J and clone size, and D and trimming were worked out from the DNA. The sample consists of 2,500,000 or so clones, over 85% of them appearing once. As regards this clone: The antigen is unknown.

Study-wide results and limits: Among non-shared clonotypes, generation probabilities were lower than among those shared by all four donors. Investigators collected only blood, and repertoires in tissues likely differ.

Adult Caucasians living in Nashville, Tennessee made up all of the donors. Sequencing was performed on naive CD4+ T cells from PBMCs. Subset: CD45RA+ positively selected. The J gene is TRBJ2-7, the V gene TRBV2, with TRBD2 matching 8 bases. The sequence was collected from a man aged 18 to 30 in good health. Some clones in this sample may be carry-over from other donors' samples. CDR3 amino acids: CASSVGAGGGEQYF. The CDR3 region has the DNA TGTGCCAGCAGTGTCGGGGCGGGAGGTGGAGAGCAGTACTTC.